This T cell receptor (beta chain) was retrieved from a study of T cell repertoires in cytomegalovirus infection (dated by TCRdb to between 2018 and 2021). In the study overall: Donor HLA type was relevant to the analysis, as public TCR beta signatures indicated carriage of CMV infection together with the matching HLA type.

CDR3 length: 13 amino acids, cysteine to phenylalanine. The sequence is cut down to CDR3 DNA, 39 bases in frame from base 1. Reading the germline V gene gives CDR1 MDHEN and CDR2 SYDVKM. V is pared back by 7 bases and J by 11 bases, with 20 bases lying between the germline termini. This sample was sequenced with an Illumina HiSeq 1500. TCRdb trimmed public reads at Q25 via fastp, called clones via MiXCR and kept in-frame beta chains. CDR3 protein duplicates are merged, each entry listing the most common genes and DNA. This sample gives around 740,000 distinct CDR3 sequences in total; 35% of them show up just once. The leading ten clones occupy 2.5% to 3.5% of the sample. Results the study describes overall, beyond this receptor: In both this cohort and an independent roughly 400-donor cohort, the cumulative frequency of public TCR beta family members distinguished carriers of CMV infection plus the relevant HLA type. In the ex vivo response, HLA-C-restricted CMV-specific TCR beta clonotypes were dominant, and in two of eight donors the single most frequent clonotype came from this HLA-C-restricted group.

This clonotype was counted between two and nine times. The antigen this receptor binds is unknown. Base qualities are missing; no much larger clone stands one base away. This receptor chain uses TRBV28 and TRBJ1-1; the D segment cannot be called with confidence. This receptor was identified in a human donor in good health (CMV status not recorded). Some clones in this sample may be carry-over from other donors' samples. The sequenced sample was PBMCs. The CDR3 sequence is CASTVGFGYSAFF. In nucleotide form, the sequence is TGTGCCAGCACCGTAGGTTTTGGGTATTCGGCTTTCTTT.